These T cell receptor beta chains were read from a single sample in a study of T cell changes during pregnancy in multiple sclerosis. TCRdb's copy holds only in-frame clones and misses some; the assay was immunoSEQ multiplex PCR. The table shows around 40,000 clones, with 90% occurring only once. The sample was CD4+ T cells from peripheral blood mononuclear cells, taken in the second trimester of pregnancy. The receptors here all came from a female donor with multiple sclerosis, enrolled in a pregnancy study. Each CDR3 is given with its conserved first and last residue. The D gene is left open where the match is weak. Clone size is given for some rows only: seen once, a few or many times, or a class if the clone is expanded.

j_call,d_call,cdr3_length,v_call,clone_size,cdr3_aa,cdr3_nt
TRBJ2-1,TRBD1,15,TRBV7-9,-,CASSLVGTEAVGRFF,TGTGCCAGCAGCTTAGTCGGGACAGAGGCGGTTGGACGGTTCTTC
TRBJ1-4,-,15,TRBV7-9,-,CASSPRGAPNEKLFF,TGTGCCAGCAGCCCCCGGGGGGCGCCTAATGAAAAACTGTTTTTT
TRBJ2-4,-,19,TRBV14,few,CASSPRWGRKVETKNIQYF,TGTGCCAGCAGCCCTAGATGGGGGAGGAAGGTTGAGACCAAAAACATTCAGTACTTC
TRBJ2-1,-,14,TRBV12-5,-,CASEIRAGPNEQFF,TGTGCTAGTGAAATTCGGGCGGGACCCAATGAGCAGTTCTTC
TRBJ1-6,-,14,TRBV18,-,CASSPTGDNSPLHF,TGTGCCAGCTCACCGACAGGAGATAATTCACCCCTCCACTTT
TRBJ1-4,TRBD1,10,TRBV30,-,CACSRDRLFF,TGTGCCTGCTCTCGGGACAGGCTGTTTTTT
TRBJ2-3,-,12,TRBV5-1,once,CASSFSADTQYF,TGCGCCAGCAGCTTTAGCGCAGATACGCAGTATTTT
TRBJ1-6,TRBD1,16,TRBV5-1,-,CASSITGDLGNSPLHF,TGCGCCAGCAGCATCACAGGGGATCTGGGTAATTCACCCCTCCACTTT
TRBJ2-3,TRBD2,13,TRBV10-2,-,CASSGGGPDTQYF,TGCGCCAGCAGTGGGGGAGGGCCAGATACGCAGTATTTT
TRBJ2-7,TRBD1,16,TRBV4-1,-,CASSHESGTGLGEQYF,TGCGCCAGCAGCCATGAATCCGGGACAGGGCTCGGGGAGCAGTACTTC
TRBJ2-1,TRBD2,15,TRBV6-1,-,CASSRLAGGWDEQFF,TGTGCCAGCAGTCGGCTAGCGGGGGGATGGGATGAGCAGTTCTTC
TRBJ1-1,-,14,TRBV30,-,CAWERRGRSPEAFF,TGTGCCTGGGAGCGGCGGGGCCGCTCGCCTGAAGCTTTCTTT
TRBJ2-5,-,18,TRBV6-1,-,CASSEVPSRAVVGETQYF,TGTGCCAGCAGTGAAGTTCCGAGCAGGGCCGTCGTGGGAGAGACCCAGTACTTC
TRBJ2-5,TRBD2,15,TRBV10-1,-,CASSDPTSAQETQYF,TGCGCCAGCAGTGATCCGACTAGCGCGCAAGAGACCCAGTACTTC
TRBJ1-5,TRBD1,17,TRBV7-6,-,CASSSGGGQFGNQPQHF,TGTGCCAGCAGCTCAGGGGGCGGACAATTCGGCAATCAGCCCCAGCATTTT
TRBJ1-5,-,13,TRBV10-3,-,CAISELGDQPQHF,TGTGCCATCAGTGAGCTCGGGGATCAGCCCCAGCATTTT
TRBJ1-3,-,14,TRBV11-3,-,CASSSGLSGNTIYF,TGTGCCAGCAGCTCGGGACTCTCTGGAAACACCATATATTTT
TRBJ2-6,-,16,TRBV19,-,CASSRGSSSGANVLTF,TGTGCCAGTAGTCGGGGATCGAGCTCTGGGGCCAACGTCCTGACTTTC
TRBJ2-6,TRBD1,17,TRBV6-1,-,CASSVAGGVAGANVLTF,TGTGCCAGCAGTGTAGCAGGGGGCGTAGCTGGGGCCAACGTCCTGACTTTC
TRBJ1-5,-,16,TRBV18,-,CASSPLSAGQNQPQHF,TGTGCCAGCTCACCACTCTCTGCAGGCCAGAATCAGCCCCAGCATTTT
TRBJ2-5,-,13,TRBV7-9,once,CASSPRGGETQYF,TGTGCCAGCAGCCCTAGAGGCGGAGAGACCCAGTACTTC
TRBJ2-7,TRBD2,16,TRBV6-5,-,CASSSFAAGDPYEQYF,TGTGCCAGCAGTTCGTTTGCAGCGGGGGATCCCTACGAGCAGTACTTC
TRBJ2-2,-,16,TRBV5-4,-,CASSLGGGPNTGELFF,TGTGCCAGCAGCTTGGGGGGGGGCCCGAACACCGGGGAGCTGTTTTTT